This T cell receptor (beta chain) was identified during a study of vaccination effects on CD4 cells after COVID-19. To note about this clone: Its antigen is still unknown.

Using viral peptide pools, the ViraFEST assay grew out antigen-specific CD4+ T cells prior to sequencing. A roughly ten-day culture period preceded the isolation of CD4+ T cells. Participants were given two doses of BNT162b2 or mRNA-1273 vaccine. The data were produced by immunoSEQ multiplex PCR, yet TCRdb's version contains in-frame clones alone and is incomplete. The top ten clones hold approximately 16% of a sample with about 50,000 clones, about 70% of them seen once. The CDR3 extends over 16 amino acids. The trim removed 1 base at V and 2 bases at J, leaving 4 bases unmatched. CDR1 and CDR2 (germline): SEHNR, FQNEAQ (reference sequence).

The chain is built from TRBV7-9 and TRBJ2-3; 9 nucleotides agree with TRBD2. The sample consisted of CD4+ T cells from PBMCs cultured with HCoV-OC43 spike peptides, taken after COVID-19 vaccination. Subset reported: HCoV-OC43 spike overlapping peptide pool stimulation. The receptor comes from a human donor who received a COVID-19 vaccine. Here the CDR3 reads CASSLGRGGPTDTQYF. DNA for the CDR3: TGTGCCAGCAGCTTAGGGCGGGGGGGCCCCACAGATACGCAGTATTTT. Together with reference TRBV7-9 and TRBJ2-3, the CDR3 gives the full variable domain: DTGVSQNPRHKITKRGQNVTFRCDPISEHNRLYWYRQTLGQGPEFLTYFQNEAQLEKSRLLSDRFSAERPKGSFSTLEIQRTEQGDSAMYLCASSLGRGGPTDTQYFGPGTRLTVL.